A selection of T cell receptor beta chains follows, all from one sample in a study of cytomegalovirus exposure and HLA in healthy donors. Only in-frame clones appear in the TCRdb table, and some are missing; sequencing was by immunoSEQ multiplex PCR. This sample has about 73,000 clones, with roughly 70% found just once. Sequencing was carried out using PBMCs. Receptors were obtained from a man in his sixties or seventies in good health and CMV-seronegative. Both conserved end residues are part of each CDR3. The order of the fields is CDR3 length, clone size, V gene, D gene, J gene, CDR3 DNA, CDR3 protein. A D gene is named only where the DNA matches it firmly. Size tells how often a clone was seen (once, few, many) or the class of an expanded clone, and some rows leave it out.

CDR3 length: 14
clone size: once
V gene: TRBV5-1
D gene: TRBD2
J gene: TRBJ2-1
CDR3 DNA: TGCGCCAGCAGCTTGGGGCTAGCGGGAAACGAGCAGTTCTTC
CDR3 protein: CASSLGLAGNEQFF

CDR3 length: 14
clone size: once
V gene: TRBV4-1
D gene: TRBD2
J gene: TRBJ2-1
CDR3 DNA: TGCGCCAGCAGCCAAGTGAGCGGGAGGAGTGAGCAGTTCTTC
CDR3 protein: CASSQVSGRSEQFF

CDR3 length: 15
clone size: -
V gene: TRBV7-9
D gene: -
J gene: TRBJ1-4
CDR3 DNA: TGTGCCAGCAGCTTAGGGCGGACAGTTAATGAAAAACTGTTTTTT
CDR3 protein: CASSLGRTVNEKLFF

CDR3 length: 14
clone size: -
V gene: TRBV19
D gene: -
J gene: TRBJ2-7
CDR3 DNA: TGTGCCAGTAGTAACCCCAGGGGCTCCTACGAGCAGTACTTC
CDR3 protein: CASSNPRGSYEQYF

CDR3 length: 14
clone size: -
V gene: TRBV11-2
D gene: TRBD1
J gene: TRBJ1-2
CDR3 DNA: TGTGCCAGCAGCTTAGTAACAGGGGATGGCGGCTACACCTTC
CDR3 protein: CASSLVTGDGGYTF

CDR3 length: 14
clone size: once
V gene: TRBV18
D gene: -
J gene: TRBJ1-1
CDR3 DNA: TGTGCCAGCTCAGTCCGGGGATTGAACACTGAAGCTTTCTTT
CDR3 protein: CASSVRGLNTEAFF

CDR3 length: 15
clone size: -
V gene: TRBV19
D gene: TRBD1
J gene: TRBJ2-3
CDR3 DNA: TGTGCCAGTAGTACGGACAGGGGGCTTACAGATACGCAGTATTTT
CDR3 protein: CASSTDRGLTDTQYF

CDR3 length: 15
clone size: few
V gene: TRBV19
D gene: -
J gene: TRBJ1-1
CDR3 DNA: TGTGCCAGTACCAGTGGTAGGGGATTGAACACTGAAGCTTTCTTT
CDR3 protein: CASTSGRGLNTEAFF

CDR3 length: 15
clone size: -
V gene: TRBV15
D gene: -
J gene: TRBJ2-3
CDR3 DNA: TGTGCCACCAGCAACCGGGACACTAAAGGAGATACGCAGTATTTT
CDR3 protein: CATSNRDTKGDTQYF

CDR3 length: 15
clone size: once
V gene: TRBV7-6
D gene: TRBD1
J gene: TRBJ1-5
CDR3 DNA: TGTGCCAGCAGTTCCGGGACAGGGGAGAATCAGCCCCAGCATTTT
CDR3 protein: CASSSGTGENQPQHF

CDR3 length: 12
clone size: few
V gene: TRBV30
D gene: -
J gene: TRBJ1-4
CDR3 DNA: TGTGCCTGGAGTGAGGTGACAGAAAAACTGTTTTTT
CDR3 protein: CAWSEVTEKLFF

CDR3 length: 14
clone size: few
V gene: TRBV30
D gene: TRBD1
J gene: TRBJ1-1
CDR3 DNA: TGTGCCTGGGGTATGGAGACAGGGCACACTGAAGCTTTCTTT
CDR3 protein: CAWGMETGHTEAFF

CDR3 length: 17
clone size: -
V gene: TRBV4-1
D gene: TRBD2
J gene: TRBJ2-7
CDR3 DNA: TGCGCCAGCAGCTTATACCTCACTAGCGGGGGGACCTACGAGCAGTACTTC
CDR3 protein: CASSLYLTSGGTYEQYF

CDR3 length: 15
clone size: -
V gene: TRBV7-2
D gene: -
J gene: TRBJ2-7
CDR3 DNA: TGTGCCAGCAGCATTGGACAGAGTAGGACCTACGAGCAGTACTTC
CDR3 protein: CASSIGQSRTYEQYF

CDR3 length: 13
clone size: -
V gene: TRBV19
D gene: -
J gene: TRBJ2-5
CDR3 DNA: TGTGCCAGTAGCATACAGGGAACAGAGACCCAGTACTTC
CDR3 protein: CASSIQGTETQYF

CDR3 length: 14
clone size: -
V gene: TRBV4-3
D gene: -
J gene: TRBJ1-2
CDR3 DNA: TGCGCCAGCAGCCAAGGGGGCACTAACTATGGCTACACCTTC
CDR3 protein: CASSQGGTNYGYTF

CDR3 length: 16
clone size: -
V gene: TRBV4-3
D gene: TRBD2
J gene: TRBJ2-5
CDR3 DNA: TGCGCCAGCAGCCAAGATAGCCTGGCGGGGGGTGGGACCCAGTACTTC
CDR3 protein: CASSQDSLAGGGTQYF

CDR3 length: 15
clone size: -
V gene: TRBV19
D gene: TRBD1
J gene: TRBJ2-6
CDR3 DNA: TGTGCCAGTAGCCGACAGGGATCTGGGGCCAACGTCCTGACTTTC
CDR3 protein: CASSRQGSGANVLTF

CDR3 length: 14
clone size: -
V gene: TRBV7-9
D gene: -
J gene: TRBJ1-1
CDR3 DNA: TGTGCCAGCAGCCCCCGGACAGATAACACTGAAGCTTTCTTT
CDR3 protein: CASSPRTDNTEAFF

CDR3 length: 19
clone size: -
V gene: TRBV7-2
D gene: TRBD1
J gene: TRBJ1-3
CDR3 DNA: TGTGCCAGCAGCTTAGCCCAATCCGGGACAGGGGGTTCAGGAAACACCATATATTTT
CDR3 protein: CASSLAQSGTGGSGNTIYF

CDR3 length: 16
clone size: -
V gene: TRBV4-3
D gene: -
J gene: TRBJ1-6
CDR3 DNA: TGCGCCAGCAGCCGAACAGGGAGCTCCTATAATTCACCCCTCCACTTT
CDR3 protein: CASSRTGSSYNSPLHF

CDR3 length: 14
clone size: -
V gene: TRBV6-5
D gene: TRBD2
J gene: TRBJ2-3
CDR3 DNA: TGTGCCAGCAGTGGACTAGCGAACACAGATACGCAGTATTTT
CDR3 protein: CASSGLANTDTQYF

CDR3 length: 14
clone size: -
V gene: TRBV2
D gene: TRBD1
J gene: TRBJ2-5
CDR3 DNA: TGTGCCAGCAGTCCCGGGACAGGTCGGGAGACCCAGTACTTC
CDR3 protein: CASSPGTGRETQYF

CDR3 length: 16
clone size: -
V gene: TRBV6-5
D gene: TRBD1
J gene: TRBJ2-1
CDR3 DNA: TGTGCCAGCAGTTACGTGACAGGGGATCCTTACAATGAGCAGTTCTTC
CDR3 protein: CASSYVTGDPYNEQFF

CDR3 length: 13
clone size: -
V gene: TRBV5-8
D gene: -
J gene: TRBJ2-1
CDR3 DNA: TGTGCCAGCAGCCTAGTGGTCTACAATGAGCAGTTCTTC
CDR3 protein: CASSLVVYNEQFF

CDR3 length: 15
clone size: few
V gene: TRBV6-5
D gene: -
J gene: TRBJ1-5
CDR3 DNA: TGTGCCAGCAGTTACGCGGGGCAGAGCAATCAGCCCCAGCATTTT
CDR3 protein: CASSYAGQSNQPQHF

CDR3 length: 15
clone size: -
V gene: TRBV5-1
D gene: TRBD1
J gene: TRBJ1-2
CDR3 DNA: TGCGCCAGCAGCCCGATACAGGGGGCATTGGGTGGCTACACCTTC
CDR3 protein: CASSPIQGALGGYTF

CDR3 length: 15
clone size: -
V gene: TRBV5-1
D gene: TRBD2
J gene: TRBJ2-7
CDR3 DNA: TGCGCCAGCAGCGCTGTTGCGGGAGGATCGCTCGAGCAGTACTTC
CDR3 protein: CASSAVAGGSLEQYF

CDR3 length: 13
clone size: -
V gene: TRBV7-2
D gene: TRBD2
J gene: TRBJ2-7
CDR3 DNA: TGTGCCAGCAGCTTTCCCGGGAGGCCCGAGCAGTACTTC
CDR3 protein: CASSFPGRPEQYF

CDR3 length: 16
clone size: -
V gene: TRBV5-1
D gene: TRBD2
J gene: TRBJ2-5
CDR3 DNA: TGCGCCAGCAGCCAGAAACTAGCGGGAATACAAGAGACCCAGTACTTC
CDR3 protein: CASSQKLAGIQETQYF